This T cell receptor (beta chain) is from a study of shared clonotypes between healthy human individuals (dated by TCRdb to between 2020 and 2021). With respect to the entire study: The cohort comprised a couple of women and three men aged 18 to 49 years. Blood TCR repertoires of five healthy adults were deeply sequenced to estimate repertoire size and the extent of clonotype sharing between individuals. Libraries were prepared and TCR repertoires were sequenced by different laboratories using diverse techniques, in order to increase sequencing depth and limit assay-specific biases. Leukapheresis yielded between about 0.94 and 8.9 billion PBMCs per donor. For each donor, CD4 naive and CD4 memory were each run on three plates, CD8 naive on two plates, and CD8 memory on one plate.

About this clone: Its antigen is unknown. No per-base quality is available; no much larger clone lies one base away.

Using the deep immunoSEQ assay, multiplex PCR amplified TCR CDR3 regions from genomic DNA. Extracted genomic DNA from each cell subset was distributed evenly across all wells of several immunoSEQ 96-well plates, and each plate was treated as a replicate. For sorted subsets, each replicate PCR was loaded with about 0.2 ug genomic DNA, equivalent to 32,000 or so T cell genomes. The purified libraries were quantified using a Qubit 3.0 fluorometer, sized with a Bioanalyzer 2100, and then quantified again using the KAPA Library Quantification kit. Each immunoSEQ 96-well plate was sequenced on its own single-read 150-cycle Illumina NextSeq 550 flow cell. The original pipeline was this. Because the immunoSEQ output included only junctional sequences and no quality scores, the filtering could not be the same as the filtering used for full-length reads. Sequences were annotated with PyIR, a Python wrapper for IgBLAST v1.9, and V/J genes and CDR3 were assigned using IMGT germline references. Reads were removed for weak V/J assignments (E-value above 1e-6), missing CDR3, stop codons, out-of-frame junctions, or ambiguous translated residues. V3J clonotypes were defined as sequences sharing an identical inferred V gene, J gene, and CDR3 amino acid sequence. The percentage overlap between two repertoires was calculated by dividing the number of shared unique clonotypes by the size of the smaller repertoire. Repertoire richness was assessed with RTK rarefaction, the Chao1 estimator, and Recon v2.1 estimates of unobserved clonotypes. OLGA was used to compute generation probabilities for all TCRbeta clonotypes that the gDNA method yielded from a few donors. TCRdb provides this immuneACCESS table in a form limited to in-frame rearrangements. Some clones are lacking; in checked studies, under half of them reflect an unresolved V gene, and why the rest are absent is not known. V, J and clone size reflect that table, while D and trimming were determined from the DNA. The sample table shows roughly 1 million clones, and roughly 74% are seen once. The ten biggest clones cover more than 0.5% of the sample.

The donors were healthy, HIV-negative adults who had no recently reported acute infections or vaccinations. All donors were Caucasian adults living in Nashville, Tennessee, USA. CD4+ T cells were enriched by magnetic negative selection, after which naive cells were positively selected on CD45RA and the negative fraction was taken as the memory subset. After blood collection by leukapheresis, PBMCs were isolated using Ficoll-Histopaque density gradient centrifugation and then cryopreserved in the vapor phase of liquid nitrogen. Purity and quantity of every magnetically sorted T cell population were checked by analytical flow cytometry. Genomic DNA was isolated from every sorted fraction and measured by UV absorbance on a Nanodrop 2000c. Findings and caveats that apply to the study as a whole: Clonotypes shared by all four sorted-subset donors showed higher generation probabilities than non-shared clonotypes. Incomplete sequencing was indicated by rarefaction of sorted-subset datasets, despite the large sequencing depth. When a handful of donors were compared, the shared fraction of clonotypes was approximately 5% for naive CD4, over 3% for naive CD8, 2% to 2.5% for memory CD4, and 0.35% to 0.4% for memory CD8. Sampling was restricted to blood, and TCR repertoires in tissue are likely to differ from TCR repertoires in blood. Because the study included only a small number of donors, the genetic and exposure-history diversity represented was limited. Pairwise subsampling indicated that sequencing depth was expected to affect the degree of clonotype sharing among donors. Estimated clonotype richness was generally larger for naive than for memory subsets.

Trimming costs V 3 bases and J 6 bases, and their ends lie 9 bases apart. Measured from the cysteine to the phenylalanine, the CDR3 is 13 residues long. The entry retains the CDR3 DNA only, 39 bases that are in frame from base 1. CDR1 and CDR2, looked up from the germline V gene, are SGHTA and FQGNSA. The sample was memory CD4+ T cells from PBMCs. Explained via the paper, the cell subset or site label denotes: CD45RA-negative fraction. The sequence was collected from a man between 18 and 29 years old in good health. Some clones in this sample may be carry-over from other donors' samples. The chain joins TRBV7-2 to TRBJ1-5, with TRBD1 as a weak D call on 5 bases. The nucleotides are TGTGCCAGCAGCTTCGACAGCGGTCAGCCCCAGCATTTT. The resulting protein is CASSFDSGQPQHF.